A single sample is the source of the 32 T cell receptor beta chains below, sequenced in a study of blood T cell repertoires in COVID-19. Sequencing used immunoSEQ multiplex PCR; TCRdb keeps in-frame clones, though not all of them. Counted here are about 280,000 clones, 70% to 90% occurring once; the ten biggest clones make up just under 9.5%. Sample: peripheral blood. The receptors were gathered from a man between 18 and 29 years old with active or convalescent COVID-19.

The chain joins TRBV11-2 to TRBJ2-7; D possibly corresponds to TRBD2 (5 bases). Germline V gives CDR1 SGHAT, CDR2 FQNNGV. CDR3 length: 13 residues. Trimming removed 1 base from V and 5 bases from J, with 9 bases in between. The CDR3 DNA reads as TGTGCCAGCAGCTTAGGGACTTCCCACGAGCAGTACTTC. Amino acids: CASSLGTSHEQYF. Together with reference TRBV11-2 and TRBJ2-7, the CDR3 gives the full variable domain: EAGVAQSPRYKIIEKRQSVAFWCNPISGHATLYWYQQILGQGPKLLIQFQNNGVVDDSQLPKDRFSAERLKGVDSTLKIQPAKLEDSAVYLCASSLGTSHEQYFGPGTRLTVT.

CDR3 sequence reads: CASRHLLGEIGELFF. The CDR3 DNA reads as TGTGCCAGCAGGCACTTATTAGGGGAAATCGGGGAGCTGTTTTTT. The J gene is TRBJ2-2, the V gene TRBV7-9; D is perhaps TRBD1 (5 bases). Germline V gene lookup returns CDR1 SEHNR and CDR2 FQNEAQ (reference sequence). Trimming took off 6 bases at V and 7 bases at J, with 18 bases between the two ends. The CDR3 extends over 15 amino acids.

The chain joins TRBV5-4 to TRBJ2-7; D is possibly TRBD2 (7 bases). This CDR3 spans 13 amino acids. Germline V gene data show CDR1 as SGHNT and CDR2 as YYREEE (reference sequence). Trimming cost V 0 bases and J 6 bases, with 10 bases left between them. CDR3 in DNA: TGTGCCAGCAGCTTGGAAGGGGGGGGCGAGCAGTACTTC. Its translation: CASSLEGGGEQYF.

This clone has a single count. V gene TRBV9 combines with J gene TRBJ2-5; D perhaps matches TRBD2 (7 bases). The CDR3 length is 14 residues. The germline CDR1 and CDR2 sequences are SGDLS and YYNGEE. Trimming shortened V by 0 bases and J by 4 bases, and 10 bases separated the two germline ends. The CDR3 coding sequence is TGTGCCAGCAGCGTAGACGCGGGGGCAGAGACCCAGTACTTC. It specifies CASSVDAGAETQYF.

The chain recombines TRBV19 with TRBJ2-7, with 7 bases identical to TRBD1. Germline loops: CDR1 LNHDA, CDR2 SQIVND (reference sequence). With V trimmed by 5 bases and J by 2 bases, 6 bases remained unmatched. This CDR3 contains 14 residues. Here the CDR3 DNA reads TGTGCCAGTAGTGCGGCCGGGACAGCCTACGAGCAGTACTTC. It specifies CASSAAGTAYEQYF.

The gene calls are TRBV2 and TRBJ1-2; 8 bases agree with TRBD1. CDR3 length equals 18 residues. Germline V CDR1 and CDR2: SNHLY, FYNNEI. Trimming removed 6 bases from V and 5 bases from J; junction bases left unmatched: 20. Written as DNA, the CDR3 is TGTGCCAGCAGCCCTGCCCGGGACAGGAACCACATTTTATATGGCTACACCTTC. It encodes CASSPARDRNHILYGYTF. The variable domain in full, completed from reference TRBV2 and TRBJ1-2, reads EPEVTQTPSHQVTQMGQEVILRCVPISNHLYFYWYRQILGQKVEFLVSFYNNEISEKSEIFDDQFSVERPDGSNFTLKIRSTKLEDSAMYFCASSPARDRNHILYGYTFGSGTRLTVV.

The rearrangement links TRBV9 to TRBJ1-5, with unresolved D. The CDR3 contains 15 residues. CDR1 is SGDLS, CDR2 YYNGEE, per germline. Trimming stripped 0 bases from V and 0 bases from J, with 7 bases between. CDR3 DNA: TGTGCCAGCAGCGTAGGGCCCAATAGCAATCAGCCCCAGCATTTT. This translates into CASSVGPNSNQPQHF. Variable domain in full (rest from reference TRBV9 and TRBJ1-5): DSGVTQTPKHLITATGQRVTLRCSPRSGDLSVYWYQQSLDQGLQFLIQYYNGEERAKGNILERFSAQQFPDLHSELNLSSLELGDSALYFCASSVGPNSNQPQHFGDGTRLSIL.

This clone turned up a few times. The J gene is TRBJ2-5, the V gene TRBV5-1; 13 positions agree with TRBD2. Germline V CDR1 and CDR2: SGHRS, YFSETQ. The CDR3 is made up of 14 amino acids. Trimming removed 7 bases from V and 2 bases from J; junction bases left unmatched: 2. The CDR3 region is CASRTSGGQETQYF. Here the CDR3 DNA reads TGCGCCAGCCGGACTAGCGGGGGTCAAGAGACCCAGTACTTC. Supplemented by reference TRBV5-1 and TRBJ2-5, the full variable domain reads KAGVTQTPRYLIKTRGQQVTLSCSPISGHRSVSWYQQTPGQGLQFLFEYFSETQRNKGNFPGRFSGRQFSNSRSEMNVSTLELGDSALYLCASRTSGGQETQYFGPGTRLLVL.

This sequence joins TRBV20-1 and TRBJ2-7; TRBD2 might be the D (6 bases). The CDR3 is made up of 13 amino acids. The ends were cut back, 3 bases at V and 2 bases at J, with 11 bases in the middle. Germline loops: CDR1 DFQATT, CDR2 SNEGSKA (reference sequence). The CDR3 loop is CSASGTETYEQYF. As DNA, the CDR3 is TGCAGTGCTAGTGGGACTGAGACCTACGAGCAGTACTTC.

This chain links TRBV4-1 with TRBJ1-5; tentative D call: TRBD1 (5 bases). V was shortened by 3 bases and J by 1 base, with 7 bases between the two germline ends. Germline V gene sequence: CDR1 MGHRA, CDR2 YSYEKL. This CDR3 spans 14 amino acids. CDR3 residues: CASSQTVSNQPQHF. In DNA, the CDR3 is TGCGCCAGCAGCCAGACAGTGAGCAATCAGCCCCAGCATTTT.

The chain joins TRBV10-3 to TRBJ2-1; 12 bases align to TRBD2. The CDR3 is 16 residues long. The V and J ends lost 5 bases and 6 bases, in that order; junction bases with no gene match: 8. Germline V gene sequence: CDR1 ENHRY, CDR2 SYGVKD. The DNA of the CDR3 is TGTGCCATCAGTTCGACTAGCGGGGGAGAGGGCAATGAGCAGTTCTTC. It is translated as CAISSTSGGEGNEQFF.

This clone was seen a single time. This rearrangement joins TRBV4-1 to TRBJ2-2, with 8 bases matching TRBD1. Trimming took 3 bases from V and 4 from J; bases not matched to a gene: 7. The CDR3 is 16 residues long. Germline-derived CDR1 and CDR2 are MGHRA and YSYEKL. CDR3 nucleotides: TGCGCCAGCAGCCACTCGACAGGGGTGGCCACCGGGGAGCTGTTTTTT. Its translation is CASSHSTGVATGELFF.

The rearrangement uses TRBV5-1 and TRBJ2-7, with 11 bases fitting TRBD2. The V gene end was trimmed by 4 bases and the J gene end by 3 bases; junction bases not matched to a gene: 3. Germline V gene data show CDR1 as SGHRS and CDR2 as YFSETQ. The CDR3 totals 14 residues. Here the CDR3 DNA reads TGCGCCAGCAGCCTCACTAGCGGGAGCTACGAGCAGTACTTC. The encoded protein is CASSLTSGSYEQYF.

The V call is TRBV25-1, the J call TRBJ2-7; D perhaps matches TRBD2 (7 bases). CDR3 size: 15 residues. The V end was cut by 2 bases, the J end by 5 bases, with 16 bases between. Germline V lookup: CDR1 MGHDK, CDR2 SYGVNS. Written as DNA, the CDR3 is TGTGCCAGCAGTGAACCGGGGGGCTTTCGGAACGAGCAGTACTTC. It translates to CASSEPGGFRNEQYF.

The chain employs TRBV29-1 and TRBJ2-1; 10 bases are shared with TRBD2. The length of the CDR3 is 13 residues. Trimming at V came to 5 bases and at J to 8 bases, leaving 6 bases not matched to a gene. Germline lookup yields CDR1 SQVTM and CDR2 ANQGSEA. The CDR3 sequence is CSVQLAGFDEQFF. The CDR3 DNA reads as TGCAGCGTTCAACTAGCGGGGTTCGATGAGCAGTTCTTC.

The chain joins TRBV19 to TRBJ2-1; 11 bases are a match to TRBD1. With V trimmed by 5 bases and J by 7 bases, 4 bases remained unmatched. CDR1 and CDR2 from the germline V gene are LNHDA and SQIVND (reference sequence). This CDR3 is 14 amino acids long. The CDR3 DNA is TGTGCCAGTAGTGGGACAGGGGGACTTAATGAGCAGTTCTTC. As protein: CASSGTGGLNEQFF.

This clone was counted a single time. The V gene is TRBV7-2, the J gene TRBJ1-5, with D hard to call. The CDR3 is made up of 12 amino acids. Germline-derived CDR1 and CDR2 are SGHTA and FQGNSA. Here the CDR3 reads CASPSRLWPQHF. The CDR3 DNA reads as TGTGCAAGCCCCTCAAGACTATGGCCCCAGCATTTT.

This chain uses TRBV13 with TRBJ2-2; 8 bases agree with TRBD2. CDR1 is PRHDT and CDR2 is FYEKMQ in the germline V gene (reference sequence). With 2 bases clipped from V and 1 base from J, the junction kept 0 bases outside the gene matches. This CDR3 spans 15 amino acids. The CDR3 loop reads CASSLLAGNTGELFF. In DNA, the CDR3 is TGTGCCAGCAGCTTACTAGCGGGGAACACCGGGGAGCTGTTTTTT.

The chain is built from TRBV5-1 and TRBJ2-1, with D maybe TRBD2 (5 bases). Trimming took 0 bases from V and 8 from J, leaving 15 bases between them. This CDR3 contains 15 residues. The V gene's germline CDR1 is SGHRS and CDR2 YFSETQ. The CDR3 sequence: CASSLGAPGYDEQFF. CDR3 DNA: TGCGCCAGCAGCTTGGGGGCCCCGGGGTATGATGAGCAGTTCTTC.

The chain links TRBV3-1 (or the pseudogene TRBV3-2) to TRBJ2-7, with 8 nucleotides matching TRBD1. This CDR3 spans 18 amino acids. The germline CDR1 and CDR2 sequences are LGHDT and YNNKEL (reference sequence). V gave up 4 bases and J gave up 2 bases; unmatched junction bases: 16. The DNA for the CDR3 is TGTGCCAGCAGCCCATACGCCGGGACAGGACGCAGAGCCTACGAGCAGTACTTC. Its protein is CASSPYAGTGRRAYEQYF.

The chain's CDR3 is CASSPGLAGGIEQYF. The CDR3 coding sequence is TGTGCCAGCAGCCCAGGACTAGCGGGGGGAATTGAGCAGTACTTC. The rearrangement uses TRBV11-1 and TRBJ2-7, with 14 bases lining up with TRBD2. CDR3 size: 15 residues. V was pared by 5 bases and J by 7 bases, with 7 bases of the junction left unmatched. The V gene's germline CDR1 is SGHAT and CDR2 FQDESV (reference sequence).

The chain employs TRBV15 and TRBJ2-1; D is perhaps TRBD1 (5 bases). CDR1 and CDR2 from the germline V gene are LNHNV and YYDKDF (reference sequence). V was pared by 0 bases and J by 4 bases, with 10 bases between. The CDR3 totals 15 residues. The CDR3 DNA follows: TGTGCCACCAGCAGAGAGGCAGGGCCTTACAATGAGCAGTTCTTC. This translates into CATSREAGPYNEQFF.

This rearrangement joins TRBV11-3 to TRBJ1-2; a possible D gene is TRBD1 (6 bases). The CDR3 contains 13 residues. In germline, CDR1 is SGHNT, CDR2 YENEEA. CDR3 nucleotide sequence: TGTTCCCCGCTTGGGACCAGGGGCTATGGCTACACCTTC. This sequence encodes CSPLGTRGYGYTF.

J is TRBJ2-5 and V is TRBV12-3 or TRBV12-4; tentative D call: TRBD2 (6 bases). The ends were cut back, 5 bases at V and 5 bases at J, with 12 bases in the middle. CDR3 length: 13 amino acids. CDR3 DNA sequence: TGTGCCAGCAGTCTCGGAGGGGATGAGACCCAGTACTTC. Protein sequence: CASSLGGDETQYF.

The chain combines TRBV7-9 with TRBJ1-1, with 8 nucleotides matching TRBD1. Per the germline V gene, CDR1 is SEHNR and CDR2 is FQNEAQ (reference sequence). This CDR3 has 14 amino acids. The V segment lost 5 bases and the J segment 8 bases; nucleotides outside the gene matches: 10. The CDR3 nucleotides are TGTGCCAGCAGCCCACCCGCAGGGGGCGGGGAAGCTTTCTTT. It specifies CASSPPAGGGEAFF.

The table lists this clone with a count of one. The genes are TRBV14 and TRBJ1-6; D might be TRBD1 (5 bases). The CDR3 runs 15 residues. CDR1 and CDR2 (germline): SGHDN, FVKESK. Trimming removed 1 base from V and 4 bases from J, with 8 bases in between. The CDR3 DNA is TGTGCCAGCAGCCAAGGGGGCAGTTATAATTCACCCCTCCACTTT. Its protein is CASSQGGSYNSPLHF. The full variable domain, rest sourced from reference TRBV14 and TRBJ1-6, is EAGVTQFPSHSVIEKGQTVTLRCDPISGHDNLYWYRRVMGKEIKFLLHFVKESKQDESGMPNNRFLAERTGGTYSTLKVQPAELEDSGVYFCASSQGGSYNSPLHFGNGTRLTVT.

V usage is TRBV20-1 and J usage is TRBJ2-7, with D unresolved. Germline CDR1 and CDR2: DFQATT and SNEGSKA (reference sequence). The CDR3 loop spans 10 amino acids. V was shortened by 0 bases and J by 6 bases, with 3 bases between the two germline ends. The CDR3 DNA sequence: TGCAGTGCTAGAGACGGCGAGCAGTACTTC. This gives the protein CSARDGEQYF.

The rearrangement joins TRBV2 to TRBJ1-2; the D gene is possibly TRBD1 (5 bases). The CDR3 covers 12 residues. The V end was cut by 8 bases, the J end by 4 bases, with 11 bases between. In germline, CDR1 is SNHLY, CDR2 FYNNEI. CDR3 DNA sequence: TGTGCCAGCCAAGGGGCTTCCTATGGCTACACCTTC. It encodes CASQGASYGYTF.

The J gene is TRBJ2-1, the V gene TRBV7-9, with a possible D match to TRBD2 (5 bases). The V gene's germline CDR1 is SEHNR and CDR2 FQNEAQ (reference sequence). Between the trimmed V and J ends, which lost 5 bases and 5 bases, there was a span of 13 bases. The CDR3 has 14 amino acids. The DNA for the CDR3 is TGTGCCAGCAGCAGGGTGGAGGCGAACAATGAGCAGTTCTTC. The encoded protein is CASSRVEANNEQFF.

CDR3 nucleotides: TGTGCCAGCTCACCTTCGGGACAGATCAATCAGCCCCAGCATTTT. It codes for CASSPSGQINQPQHF. The chain couples TRBV18 to TRBJ1-5; 7 bases map to TRBD1. J lost 3 bases, V lost 3 bases, and 5 bases had no gene match. CDR1 is KGHSH, CDR2 LQKENI, per germline. This CDR3 has 15 residues.

This chain connects TRBV2 to TRBJ2-5, with 11 bases aligning to TRBD2. CDR3 length: 15 residues. Germline V CDR1 and CDR2: SNHLY, FYNNEI. Trimming cost V 7 bases and J 3 bases; bases outside gene matches: 7. CDR3 sequence (DNA): TGTGCCAGCACCGAACTAGCGGGGGAAAAAGAGACCCAGTACTTC. The encoded protein is CASTELAGEKETQYF.

This chain connects TRBV10-3 to TRBJ1-5; D gene ambiguous. This CDR3 contains 12 residues. V gave up 7 bases and J gave up 4 bases, with 8 bases separating them. The germline V gene has CDR1 ENHRY and CDR2 SYGVKD. CDR3 sequence (DNA): TGTGCCATCAAAGAGGGAAATCAGCCCCAGCATTTT. Translated: CAIKEGNQPQHF.